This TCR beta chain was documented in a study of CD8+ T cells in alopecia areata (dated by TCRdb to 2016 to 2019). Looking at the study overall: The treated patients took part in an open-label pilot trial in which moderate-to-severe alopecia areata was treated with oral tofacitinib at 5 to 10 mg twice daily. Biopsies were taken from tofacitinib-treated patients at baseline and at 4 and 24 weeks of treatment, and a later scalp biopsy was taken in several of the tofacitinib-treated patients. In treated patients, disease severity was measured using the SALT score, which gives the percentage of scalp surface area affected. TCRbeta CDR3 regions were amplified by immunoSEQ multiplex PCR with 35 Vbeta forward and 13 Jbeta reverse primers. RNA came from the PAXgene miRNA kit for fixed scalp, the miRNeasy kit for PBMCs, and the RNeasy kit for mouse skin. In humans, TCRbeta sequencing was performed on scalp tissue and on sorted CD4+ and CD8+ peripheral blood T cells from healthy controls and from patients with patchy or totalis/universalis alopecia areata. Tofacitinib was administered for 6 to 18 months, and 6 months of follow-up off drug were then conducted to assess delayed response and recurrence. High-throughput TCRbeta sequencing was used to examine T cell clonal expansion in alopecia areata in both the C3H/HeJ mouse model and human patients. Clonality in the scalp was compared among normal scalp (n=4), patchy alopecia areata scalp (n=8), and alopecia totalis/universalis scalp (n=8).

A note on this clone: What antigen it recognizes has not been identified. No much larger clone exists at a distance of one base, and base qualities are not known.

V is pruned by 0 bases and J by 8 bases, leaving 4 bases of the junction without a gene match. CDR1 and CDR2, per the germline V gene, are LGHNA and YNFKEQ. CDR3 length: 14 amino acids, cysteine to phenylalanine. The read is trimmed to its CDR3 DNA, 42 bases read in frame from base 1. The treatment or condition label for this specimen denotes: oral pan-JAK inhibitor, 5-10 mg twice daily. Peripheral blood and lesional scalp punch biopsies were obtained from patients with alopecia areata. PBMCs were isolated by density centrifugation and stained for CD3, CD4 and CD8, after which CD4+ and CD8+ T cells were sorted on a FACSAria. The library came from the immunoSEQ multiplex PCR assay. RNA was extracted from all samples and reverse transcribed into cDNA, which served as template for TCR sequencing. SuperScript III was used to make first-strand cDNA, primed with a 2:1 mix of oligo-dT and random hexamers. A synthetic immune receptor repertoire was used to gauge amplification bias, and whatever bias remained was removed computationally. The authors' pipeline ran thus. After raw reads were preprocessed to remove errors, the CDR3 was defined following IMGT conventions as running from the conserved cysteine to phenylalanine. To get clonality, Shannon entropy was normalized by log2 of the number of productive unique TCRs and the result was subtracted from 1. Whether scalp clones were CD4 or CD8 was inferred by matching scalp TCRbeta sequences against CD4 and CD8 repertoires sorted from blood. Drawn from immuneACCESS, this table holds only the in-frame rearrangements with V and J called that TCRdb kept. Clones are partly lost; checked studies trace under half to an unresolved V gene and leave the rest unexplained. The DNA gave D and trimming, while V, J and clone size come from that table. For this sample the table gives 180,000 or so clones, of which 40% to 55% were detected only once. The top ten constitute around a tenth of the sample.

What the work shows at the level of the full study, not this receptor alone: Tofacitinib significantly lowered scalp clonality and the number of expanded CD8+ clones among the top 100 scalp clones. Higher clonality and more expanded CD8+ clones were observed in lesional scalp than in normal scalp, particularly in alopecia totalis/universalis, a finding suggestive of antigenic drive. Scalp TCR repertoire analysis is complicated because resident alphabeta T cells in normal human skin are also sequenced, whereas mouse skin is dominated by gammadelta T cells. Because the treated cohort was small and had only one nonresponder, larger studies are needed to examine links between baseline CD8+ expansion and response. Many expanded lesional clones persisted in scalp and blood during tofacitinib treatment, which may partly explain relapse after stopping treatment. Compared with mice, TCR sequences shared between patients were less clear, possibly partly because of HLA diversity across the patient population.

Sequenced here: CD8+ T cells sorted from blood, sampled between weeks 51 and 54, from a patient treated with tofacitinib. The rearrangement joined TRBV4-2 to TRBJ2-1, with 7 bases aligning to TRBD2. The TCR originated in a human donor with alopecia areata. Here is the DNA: TGTGCCAGCAGCCAAGAGGCAGGGAGGGATGAGCAGTTCTTC. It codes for CASSQEAGRDEQFF.